The source of this T cell receptor beta chain is a study of blood T cells in healthy people across ages. The study, taken as a whole, reports: What prevented conclusive comparison of naive and antigen-experienced cells was that PBMCs were unsorted.

This clonotype was counted a few times. What it binds is unknown. The CDR3 has 12 residues. The V gene's germline CDR1 is SGHDT and CDR2 YYEEEE. Losses at the gene ends were 4 bases for V and 6 bases for J; bases not matched to a gene: 3. Next came a second PCR, run for about 6 to 11 cycles, which used a sample-barcoded 5' primer along with a J-beta primer mix. Every sample gave at least 3 million paired-end reads containing CDR3. TCRdb reprocessed the 5' RACE reads via MiXCR and lists one record per CDR3 protein. This sample has over 1,300,000 distinct CDR3 sequences, with approximately 60% found just once.

Material: blood. The source is a man aged 18 to 29 in good health. V usage is TRBV5-6 and J usage is TRBJ1-2; TRBD1 matches at 7 bases. The CDR3 nucleotides are TGTGCCAGCAGCCCTGACAGGGATGGCTACACCTTC. Translation gives CASSPDRDGYTF.